Below are 4 T cell receptor beta chains sequenced from a single sample in a study of radiation and T cells in renal cell carcinoma. Profiling relied on immunoSEQ multiplex PCR, and the TCRdb table lists in-frame clones only, not all of them. The sample records some 150,000 clones, about 86% being singletons. The sample's time point: blood 4 weeks post-SBRT, at nephrectomy. As to treatment: 15 Gy SBRT to primary tumor, nephrectomy 4 weeks later. Sequencing was performed on blood, taken from a patient whose treatment included radiotherapy and nephrectomy. These receptors were collected from a woman in her 50s with renal cell carcinoma.

The chain has TRBV7-9 and TRBJ1-5, with D uncertain. The CDR3 is 13 amino acids. CDR1 and CDR2 from the germline V gene are SEHNR and FQNEAQ (reference sequence). V gave up 1 base and J gave up 7 bases, with 8 bases separating them. CDR3 DNA sequence: TGTGCCAGCAGCTTAGGTGTCTGGCAGCCCCAGCATTTT. Translation: CASSLGVWQPQHF.

This chain uses TRBV2 with TRBJ2-3; D is unclear. CDR3 size: 13 residues. The germline V gene encodes CDR1 SNHLY and CDR2 FYNNEI. Between the trimmed V and J ends, which lost 6 bases and 0 bases, there was a span of 7 bases. The CDR3 region is CASRTDSTDTQYF. The CDR3 bases are TGTGCCAGCAGGACGGACAGCACAGATACGCAGTATTTT.

V and J are TRBV27 and TRBJ1-2; D is perhaps TRBD1 (5 bases). CDR1 is MNHEY, CDR2 SMNVEV, per germline (reference sequence). The V gene lost 6 bases and the J gene lost 0 bases, with 14 bases spanning the gap. This CDR3 is built from 15 residues. CDR3 sequence: CASRAQDKANYGYTF. The CDR3 nucleotides read TGTGCCAGCAGGGCACAGGATAAAGCTAACTATGGCTACACCTTC.

The chain employs TRBV5-1 and TRBJ1-5, with 8 bases that match TRBD1. The CDR3 length is 15 residues. The junction had 6 bases not matched to a gene; V was cut back by 4 bases and J by 3 bases. CDR1 SGHRS and CDR2 YFSETQ come from the germline V gene. CDR3 protein: CASSVQGGDNQPQHF. Written as DNA, the CDR3 is TGCGCCAGCAGCGTACAGGGGGGTGACAATCAGCCCCAGCATTTT.